Listed below are T cell receptor beta chains from one sample, sequenced in a study of beta chain features in type 1 diabetes. Sequencing was performed with immunoSEQ multiplex PCR; in TCRdb, only in-frame clones are kept and a portion is missing. Of 600,000 or so clones in the sample, roughly an eighth were seen once. Sequencing used naive CD4+ T cells from blood. These receptors were collected from a young man with type 1 diabetes. Each CDR3 is given with its conserved first and last residue. The D gene is left open where the match is weak. Clone size is shown for a subset of rows, as once, few, many or a class of expanded clone.

J: TRBJ1-2
V: TRBV30
size: .
D: TRBD1
CDR3: CACPGQGTGGYTF
DNA: TGTGCCTGCCCTGGACAGGGGACAGGAGGCTACACCTTC

J: TRBJ2-7
V: TRBV5-6
size: .
D: .
CDR3: CASSPTYEQYF
DNA: TGTGCCAGCAGCCCCACTTACGAGCAGTACTTC

J: TRBJ1-5
V: TRBV30
size: .
D: TRBD1
CDR3: CAWSGTGGNQPQHF
DNA: TGTGCCTGGTCCGGAACAGGGGGCAATCAGCCCCAGCATTTT

J: TRBJ2-5
V: TRBV7-9
size: .
D: TRBD2
CDR3: CASSSSGGGETQYF
DNA: TGTGCCAGCAGCTCAAGCGGGGGAGGCGAGACCCAGTACTTC

J: TRBJ2-7
V: TRBV11-2
size: .
D: .
CDR3: CASSLSDPPHSAEQYF
DNA: TGTGCCAGCAGCCTTTCGGACCCACCCCATTCCGCGGAGCAGTACTTC

J: TRBJ1-5
V: TRBV5-6
size: .
D: .
CDR3: CASSLVMEGGQPQHF
DNA: TGTGCCAGCAGCTTGGTGATGGAGGGAGGACAGCCCCAGCATTTT

J: TRBJ1-5
V: TRBV7-2
size: .
D: .
CDR3: CASSYRANQPQHF
DNA: TGTGCCAGCAGTTACAGAGCCAATCAGCCCCAGCATTTT

J: TRBJ2-7
V: TRBV5-6
size: few
D: .
CDR3: CASNDRYEQYF
DNA: TGTGCCAGCAACGATAGGTACGAGCAGTACTTC

J: TRBJ2-3
V: TRBV2
size: .
D: .
CDR3: CASSVDSGTQYF
DNA: TGTGCCAGCAGCGTTGACTCGGGTACGCAGTATTTT

J: TRBJ2-5
V: TRBV2
size: few
D: .
CDR3: CASSDGKGETQYF
DNA: TGTGCCAGCAGTGATGGAAAGGGAGAGACCCAGTACTTC

J: TRBJ2-5
V: TRBV7-9
size: .
D: TRBD1
CDR3: CASSQIRQGTRVETQYF
DNA: TGTGCCAGCAGCCAAATCCGACAGGGTACGCGAGTGGAGACCCAGTACTTC

J: TRBJ2-5
V: TRBV30
size: few
D: .
CDR3: CACPRAAGETQYF
DNA: TGTGCCTGCCCCCGGGCCGCCGGGGAGACCCAGTACTTC

J: TRBJ1-1
V: TRBV2
size: .
D: .
CDR3: CASSVDMNTEAFF
DNA: TGTGCCAGCAGTGTGGACATGAACACTGAAGCTTTCTTT

J: TRBJ2-2
V: TRBV5-1
size: .
D: .
CDR3: CASSFVRASGELFF
DNA: TGCGCCAGCAGCTTCGTTCGAGCGTCCGGGGAGCTGTTTTTT

J: TRBJ1-1
V: TRBV6-5
size: few
D: .
CDR3: CASSYGRDTEAFF
DNA: TGTGCCAGCAGTTACGGACGGGACACTGAAGCTTTCTTT

J: TRBJ2-7
V: TRBV4-3
size: .
D: TRBD1
CDR3: CASSQGLGQGGREQYF
DNA: TGCGCCAGCAGCCAAGGGCTAGGACAGGGTGGTCGGGAGCAGTACTTC

J: TRBJ2-1
V: TRBV6-5
size: .
D: TRBD2
CDR3: CASSFNPTSGLNEQFF
DNA: TGTGCCAGCAGTTTCAATCCGACTAGCGGTCTCAATGAGCAGTTCTTC

J: TRBJ2-3
V: TRBV5-4
size: few
D: .
CDR3: CASSLAGIPSTDTQYF
DNA: TGTGCCAGCAGCTTGGCCGGGATTCCTAGCACAGATACGCAGTATTTT